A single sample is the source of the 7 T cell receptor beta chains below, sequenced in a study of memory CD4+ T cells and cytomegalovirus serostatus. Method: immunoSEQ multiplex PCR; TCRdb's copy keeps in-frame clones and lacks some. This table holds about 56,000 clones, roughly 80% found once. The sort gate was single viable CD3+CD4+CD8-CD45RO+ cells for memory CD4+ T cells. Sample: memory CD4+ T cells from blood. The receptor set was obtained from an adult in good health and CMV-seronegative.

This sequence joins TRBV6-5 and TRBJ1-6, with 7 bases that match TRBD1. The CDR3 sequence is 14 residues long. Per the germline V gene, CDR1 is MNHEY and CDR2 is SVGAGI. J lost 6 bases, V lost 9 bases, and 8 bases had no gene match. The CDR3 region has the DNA TGTGCCAGTAAGGGACAGAACTTTAATTCACCCCTCCACTTT. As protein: CASKGQNFNSPLHF.

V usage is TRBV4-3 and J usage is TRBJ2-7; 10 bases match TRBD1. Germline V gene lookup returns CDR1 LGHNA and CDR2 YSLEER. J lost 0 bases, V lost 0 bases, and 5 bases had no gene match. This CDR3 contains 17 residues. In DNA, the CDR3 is TGCGCCAGCAGCCAAGATTCCAGACAGGGGGCCTCCTACGAGCAGTACTTC. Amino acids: CASSQDSRQGASYEQYF.

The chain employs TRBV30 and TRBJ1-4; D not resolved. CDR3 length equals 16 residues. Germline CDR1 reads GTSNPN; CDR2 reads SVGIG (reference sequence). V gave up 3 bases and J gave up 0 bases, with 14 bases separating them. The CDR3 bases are TGTGCCTGGAGCCGACCCCTGTCGACAACTAATGAAAAACTGTTTTTT. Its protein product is CAWSRPLSTTNEKLFF.

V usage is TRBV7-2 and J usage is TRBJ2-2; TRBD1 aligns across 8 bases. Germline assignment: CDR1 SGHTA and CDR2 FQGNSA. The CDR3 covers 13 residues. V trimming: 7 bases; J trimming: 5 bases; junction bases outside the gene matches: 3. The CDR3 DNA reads TGTGCCAGCACGGGGGACAGGACCGGGGAGCTGTTTTTT. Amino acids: CASTGDRTGELFF.

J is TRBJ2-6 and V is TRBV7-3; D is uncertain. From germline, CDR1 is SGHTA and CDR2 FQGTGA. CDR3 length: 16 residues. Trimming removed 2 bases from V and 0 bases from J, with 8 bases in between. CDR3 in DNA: TGTGCCAGCAGCTTAGGCCTTTCCTCTGGGGCCAACGTCCTGACTTTC. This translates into CASSLGLSSGANVLTF. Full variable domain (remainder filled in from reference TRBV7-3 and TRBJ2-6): GAGVSQTPSNKVTEKGKYVELRCDPISGHTALYWYRQSLGQGPEFLIYFQGTGAADDSGLPNDRFFAVRPEGSVSTLKIQRTERGDSAVYLCASSLGLSSGANVLTFGAGSRLTVL.

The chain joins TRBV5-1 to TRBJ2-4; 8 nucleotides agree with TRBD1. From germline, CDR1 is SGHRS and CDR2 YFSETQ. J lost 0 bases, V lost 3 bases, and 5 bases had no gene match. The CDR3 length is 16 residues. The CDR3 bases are TGCGCCAGCAGCTCCCCACAGGGGGGAGCCAAAAACATTCAGTACTTC. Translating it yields CASSSPQGGAKNIQYF.

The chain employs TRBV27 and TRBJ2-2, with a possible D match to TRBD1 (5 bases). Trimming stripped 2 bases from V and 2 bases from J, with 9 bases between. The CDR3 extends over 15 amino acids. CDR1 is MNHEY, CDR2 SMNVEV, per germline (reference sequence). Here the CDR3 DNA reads TGTGCCAGCAGTTTACAGGGCCGTAACACCGGGGAGCTGTTTTTT. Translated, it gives CASSLQGRNTGELFF.